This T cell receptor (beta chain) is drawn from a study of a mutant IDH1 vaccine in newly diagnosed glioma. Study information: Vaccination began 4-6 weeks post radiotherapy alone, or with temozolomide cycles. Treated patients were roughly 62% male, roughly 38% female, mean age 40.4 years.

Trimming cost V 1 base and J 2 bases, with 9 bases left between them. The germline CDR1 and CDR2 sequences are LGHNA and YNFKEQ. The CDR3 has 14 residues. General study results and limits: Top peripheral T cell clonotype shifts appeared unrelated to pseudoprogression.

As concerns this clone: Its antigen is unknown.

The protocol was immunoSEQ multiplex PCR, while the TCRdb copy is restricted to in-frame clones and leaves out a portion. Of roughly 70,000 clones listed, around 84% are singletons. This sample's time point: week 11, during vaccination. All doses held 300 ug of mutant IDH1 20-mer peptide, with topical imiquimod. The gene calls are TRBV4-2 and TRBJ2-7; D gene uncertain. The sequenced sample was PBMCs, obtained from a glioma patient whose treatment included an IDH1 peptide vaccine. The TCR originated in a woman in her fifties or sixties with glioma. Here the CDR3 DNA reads TGTGCCAGCAGCCAAGTGCTGGGAACCTACGAGCAGTACTTC. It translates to CASSQVLGTYEQYF.